Below, one TCR beta chain is given with its context. The antigen is not known. Treatment given: some 20 received Ad26.COV2.S at low or high dose, single or two shots; 5 received placebo; per-sample allocation not given. On day 63 after the first injection, vaccine and placebo recipients gave samples. Whoever gave the sample was an adult aged 18-55 years in Boston. The administered vaccine (an Ad26 vector) expressed Wuhan-strain SARS-CoV-2 spike. The sample is drawn from a study of Ad26.COV2.S vaccination and SARS-CoV-2 variants. Study-wide background: Vaccine-arm donor from the placebo-controlled COV1001 Ad26.COV2.S trial. Study-level points and caveats: Vaccine and placebo groups showed comparable non-spike TCR breadth.

Per germline, CDR1 KGHSH and CDR2 LQKENI. The trim removed 3 bases at V and 2 bases at J, leaving 4 bases unmatched. The CDR3 is made up of 15 amino acids. Clones were sequenced by immunoSEQ multiplex PCR, and TCRdb holds only the in-frame ones, with some missing. The data show approximately 460,000 clones, roughly nine tenths seen once. The specimen comprised peripheral blood, sampled in a trial of Ad26.COV2.S vaccine versus placebo. This sequence was found in a person aged 18-60 years who received the Ad26.COV2.S COVID-19 vaccine or a placebo. This rearrangement joins TRBV18 to TRBJ2-3, with 8 bases identical to TRBD1. Written as DNA, the CDR3 is TGTGCCAGCTCACCCCGACAGGGGAACACAGATACGCAGTATTTT. It translates to CASSPRQGNTDTQYF.